This T cell receptor beta chain was profiled in a study of blood T cell repertoires in COVID-19. Study-level information: The United States, Italy and Spain provided the acute and convalescent COVID-19 samples.

The method was immunoSEQ multiplex PCR; TCRdb's version includes in-frame clones alone and lacks a portion of them. In the table there are approximately 240,000 clones, around 82% of which are singletons. Germline assignment: CDR1 MDHEN and CDR2 SYDVKM. The CDR3 loop spans 14 amino acids. Trimming took off 5 bases at V and 6 bases at J, with 14 bases between the two ends. The chain uses TRBV28 and TRBJ1-5; possible D gene TRBD1, 5 bases. The receptor's source is a woman older than 75 with active or convalescent COVID-19. The sample consisted of peripheral blood. CDR3 loop: CASSPGLIFQPQHF. The CDR3 DNA reads as TGTGCCAGCAGTCCGGGACTGATATTTCAGCCCCAGCATTTT.